These 18 T cell receptor beta chains originate from one sample sequenced in a study of technical replicates of blood from a handful of donors. Generated by immunoSEQ multiplex PCR, the TCRdb table keeps only in-frame clones and is missing some. This repertoire shows around 72,000 clones, under 99% found once; its top ten account for roughly 0.2%. The sequencing input was T cells isolated from PBMCs. The receptors stem from a human donor in good health.

The chain joins TRBV6-1 to TRBJ1-1, with 10 bases aligning to TRBD1. J lost 4 bases, V lost 6 bases, and 2 bases had no gene match. Germline V lookup: CDR1 MNHNS, CDR2 SASEGT. The CDR3 totals 13 residues. The CDR3 region is CASRGQGLTEAFF. In DNA, the CDR3 is TGTGCCAGCAGGGGACAGGGGCTCACTGAAGCTTTCTTT.

The V call is TRBV27, the J call TRBJ2-3, with D possibly being TRBD2 (5 bases). This CDR3 has 15 amino acids. The V end was cut by 6 bases, the J end by 6 bases, with 19 bases between. Germline V gene data show CDR1 as MNHEY and CDR2 as SMNVEV (reference sequence). CDR3 protein: CASSRYPAIADTQYF. CDR3 coding DNA: TGTGCCAGCAGCCGCTATCCGGCTATAGCGGATACGCAGTATTTT.

The rearrangement joins TRBV7-9 to TRBJ1-4, with D unclear. V was clipped by 6 bases and J by 0 bases, with 11 bases between them. This CDR3 has 15 amino acids. The germline CDR1 and CDR2 sequences are SEHNR and FQNEAQ (reference sequence). For the CDR3, the DNA is TGTGCCAGCAGTCTAGGAATTGCAACTAATGAAAAACTGTTTTTT. Translation: CASSLGIATNEKLFF.

The chain uses TRBV7-2 and TRBJ2-3; 7 nucleotides agree with TRBD2. Per the germline V gene, CDR1 is SGHTA and CDR2 is FQGNSA. The CDR3 has 14 residues. With 5 bases clipped from V and 1 base from J, the junction kept 3 bases outside the gene matches. CDR3 DNA sequence: TGTGCCAGCAGCGAGACTAGCCGCACAGATACGCAGTATTTT. This translates into CASSETSRTDTQYF.

This clone showed up just once. The V call is TRBV5-4, the J call TRBJ2-3; TRBD2 aligns across 14 bases. V lost 0 bases and J lost 3; bases outside the gene matches: 9. The length of the CDR3 is 19 residues. Germline V gene sequence: CDR1 SGHNT, CDR2 YYREEE (reference sequence). The CDR3 DNA follows: TGTGCCAGCAGCTTGGAACCGCGACTAGCGGGAGGGGTAACAGATACGCAGTATTTT. This encodes CASSLEPRLAGGVTDTQYF.

V gene TRBV7-9 combines with J gene TRBJ1-2; D is ambiguous. The CDR3 is 15 amino acids. With 5 bases removed from V and 6 bases from J, the gap between germline ends came to 19 bases. CDR1 and CDR2 from the germline V gene are SEHNR and FQNEAQ (reference sequence). In DNA, the CDR3 is TGTGCCAGCAGCCTTCTCCTTAGTGGTTTTGATGGCTACACCTTC. Translated, it gives CASSLLLSGFDGYTF.

This chain links TRBV13 with TRBJ1-3, with D possibly matching TRBD1 (6 bases). The CDR3 covers 18 residues. Germline values: CDR1 PRHDT, CDR2 FYEKMQ (reference sequence). Trimming removed 1 base at V and 2 bases at J, with 18 bases between. CDR3 nucleotides: TGTGCCAGCAGCTTAGCGTGGGACATCGGAAACCCTGGAAACACCATATATTTT. This codes for CASSLAWDIGNPGNTIYF.

J is TRBJ2-3 and V is TRBV29-1, with TRBD2 identical over 15 bases. The CDR3 totals 18 residues. CDR1 SQVTM and CDR2 ANQGSEA come from the germline V gene. The V and J ends lost 3 bases and 2 bases, in that order; junction bases with no gene match: 9. Written as DNA, the CDR3 is TGCAGCGTTGATCTAGGACTAGCGGGAGGGTACGACACAGATACGCAGTATTTT. Translating it yields CSVDLGLAGGYDTDTQYF.

V and J are TRBV2 and TRBJ2-1; D unclear. The V and J ends lost 4 bases and 5 bases respectively, with 9 bases between them. The germline V gene encodes CDR1 SNHLY and CDR2 FYNNEI. This CDR3 is 13 amino acids long. CDR3 DNA: TGTGCCAGCAGTGGGTACGGAGACAATGAGCAGTTCTTC. Translating it yields CASSGYGDNEQFF.

J is TRBJ2-7 and V is TRBV11-2; no reliable D call. The CDR3 extends over 16 amino acids. Germline-derived CDR1 and CDR2 are SGHAT and FQNNGV. Trimming removed 2 bases from V and 6 bases from J, with 20 bases in between. CDR3 bases: TGTGCCAGCAGCTTATCTCACGGATCCGGGTATCGCGAGCAGTACTTC. Encoded protein: CASSLSHGSGYREQYF.

CDR3 in amino acids: CASSLEGLGADTQYF. In nucleotides, the CDR3 is TGTGCCAGCAGTCTGGAGGGCCTTGGGGCAGATACGCAGTATTTT. The V gene is TRBV6-5, the J gene TRBJ2-3, with D tentatively TRBD2 (6 bases). The V and J ends lost 5 bases and 4 bases respectively, with 16 bases between them. The CDR3 loop spans 15 amino acids. Germline CDR1 and CDR2: MNHEY and SVGAGI.

The chain joins TRBV14 to TRBJ1-2; D is perhaps TRBD1 (6 bases). V was clipped by 0 bases and J by 6 bases, with 11 bases between them. This CDR3 region has 14 residues. Germline assignment: CDR1 SGHDN and CDR2 FVKESK. The CDR3 sequence: CASSQDAQGNGYTF. CDR3 DNA: TGTGCCAGCAGCCAAGATGCGCAGGGGAATGGCTACACCTTC.

The V call is TRBV7-9, the J call TRBJ2-3, with TRBD2 identical over 9 bases. With V trimmed by 5 bases and J by 3 bases, 6 bases remained unmatched. This CDR3 comprises 15 residues. Germline V gene sequence: CDR1 SEHNR, CDR2 FQNEAQ (reference sequence). CDR3 sequence (DNA): TGTGCCAGCAGCATATTAGCGGGAGAGACAGATACGCAGTATTTT. Its translation: CASSILAGETDTQYF.

V gene TRBV7-2 combines with J gene TRBJ2-7, with TRBD2 matching over 7 bases. The junction had 3 bases not matched to a gene; V was cut back by 1 base and J by 0 bases. The CDR3 loop spans 15 amino acids. Germline-derived CDR1 and CDR2 are SGHTA and FQGNSA. The CDR3 protein is CASSLVSGPSYEQYF. The CDR3 nucleotides are TGTGCCAGCAGCTTAGTTAGCGGGCCCTCCTACGAGCAGTACTTC.

The J gene is TRBJ2-1, the V gene TRBV10-3; 10 nucleotides match TRBD2. CDR3 length: 16 amino acids. Germline values: CDR1 ENHRY, CDR2 SYGVKD. The V and J ends lost 6 bases and 1 base, in that order; junction bases with no gene match: 6. CDR3 sequence: CAIRGTSDTSYNEQFF. Here the CDR3 DNA reads TGTGCCATCAGAGGGACTAGCGACACGTCCTACAATGAGCAGTTCTTC.

The chain recombines TRBV4-2 with TRBJ1-1; D uncertain. From germline, CDR1 is LGHNA and CDR2 YNFKEQ. The germline V and J ends were trimmed by 4 bases and 8 bases, with 8 bases remaining between them. This CDR3 has 11 amino acids. Here the CDR3 reads CASSRGIEAFF. The CDR3 region has the DNA TGTGCCAGCAGCCGAGGGATAGAAGCTTTCTTT.

The rearrangement joins TRBV9 to TRBJ1-5; no reliable D call. This CDR3 is built from 13 residues. Germline lookup yields CDR1 SGDLS and CDR2 YYNGEE. Trimming pared 3 bases from V and 8 bases from J, leaving 12 bases between. The CDR3 is CASSGEGGEPQHF. CDR3 sequence (DNA): TGTGCCAGCAGCGGTGAAGGAGGAGAGCCCCAGCATTTT.

Concerning this clone itself: Other DNA sequences within the sample encode an identical CDR3. The chain employs TRBV7-8 and TRBJ2-7; 7 bases agree with TRBD2. The CDR3 covers 14 residues. Germline V gene sequence: CDR1 SGHVS, CDR2 FQNEAQ. V was clipped by 1 base and J by 3 bases; unmatched bases: 3. The CDR3 loop is CASSLGLASYEQYF. The CDR3 nucleotides are TGTGCCAGCAGCTTAGGACTAGCTAGCTACGAGCAGTACTTC.